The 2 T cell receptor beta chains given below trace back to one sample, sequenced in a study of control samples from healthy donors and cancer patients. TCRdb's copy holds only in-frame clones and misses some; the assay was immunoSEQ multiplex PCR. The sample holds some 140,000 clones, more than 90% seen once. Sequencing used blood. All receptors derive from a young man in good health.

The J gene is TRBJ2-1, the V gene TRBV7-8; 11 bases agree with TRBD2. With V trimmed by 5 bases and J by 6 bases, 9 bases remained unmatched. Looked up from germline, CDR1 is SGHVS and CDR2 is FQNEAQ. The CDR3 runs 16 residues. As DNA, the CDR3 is TGTGCCAGCAGCCTCCCGAAACTAGCGGGAGCCAATGAGCAGTTCTTC. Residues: CASSLPKLAGANEQFF. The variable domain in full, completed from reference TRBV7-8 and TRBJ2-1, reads GAGVSQSPRYKVAKRGQDVALRCDPISGHVSLFWYQQALGQGPEFLTYFQNEAQLDKSGLPSDRFFAERPEGSVSTLKIQRTQQEDSAVYLCASSLPKLAGANEQFFGPGTRLTVL.

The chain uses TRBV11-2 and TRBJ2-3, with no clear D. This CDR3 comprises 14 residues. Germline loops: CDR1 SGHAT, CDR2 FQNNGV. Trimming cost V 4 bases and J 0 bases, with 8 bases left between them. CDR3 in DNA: TGTGCCAGCAGCTCCCGACCGAGCACAGATACGCAGTATTTT. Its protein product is CASSSRPSTDTQYF.